Listed below are T cell receptor beta chains from one sample, sequenced in a study of cytomegalovirus exposure and HLA in healthy donors. Using immunoSEQ multiplex PCR, the repertoire was profiled, and TCRdb retains in-frame clones only, with some absent. This sample has roughly 60,000 clones, with roughly 94% found just once. The source material was PBMCs. The receptor set was obtained from a man younger than 35 in good health and CMV-seronegative. CDR3s include the opening cysteine and the closing phenylalanine or tryptophan. The D gene is left open where the match is weak. Clone size is shown for a subset of rows, as once, few, many or a class of expanded clone.

once	TRBD1	TRBV27	15	TRBJ2-7	TGTGCCAGCAGATTGGGGACAGGGAACTCCTACGAGCAGTACTTC	CASRLGTGNSYEQYF
-	TRBD2	TRBV28	17	TRBJ2-1	TGTGCCAGCAGTTCCGACGCTAGGACTAGCGGATACAATGAGCAGTTCTTC	CASSSDARTSGYNEQFF
-	TRBD2	TRBV30	13	TRBJ2-7	TGTGCCTTGATTAGCGGGAGCTCCTACGAGCAGTACTTC	CALISGSSYEQYF
-	-	TRBV6-5	15	TRBJ2-2	TGTGCCAGCAGTTCGGGACTCGTCCCGCCAGGGGAGCTGTTTTTT	CASSSGLVPPGELFF
-	-	TRBV4-3	16	TRBJ1-5	TGCGCCAGCAGCCAAGATGCGGACAGTGCAAATCAGCCCCAGCATTTT	CASSQDADSANQPQHF
-	-	TRBV5-6	14	TRBJ2-1	TGTGCCAGCAGCTTGGTGTCATCCGGGAATTACCAGTTCTTC	CASSLVSSGNYQFF
once	-	TRBV5-4	14	TRBJ2-6	TGTGCCAGCAGCTTGGACGGTGGGGCCAACGTCCTGACTTTC	CASSLDGGANVLTF
-	-	TRBV27	14	TRBJ2-2	TGTGCCAGCCGGGGTTTCCCGAACACCGGGGAGCTGTTTTTT	CASRGFPNTGELFF
-	TRBD2	TRBV4-2	17	TRBJ2-7	TGTGCCAGCAGCCAAGAAAGTCCGGCTAGCGGACCCTACGAGCAGTACTTC	CASSQESPASGPYEQYF
-	TRBD2	TRBV13	16	TRBJ2-7	TGTGCCAGCAGTCCTAAGCCGGGACTAGAGACCTACGAGCAGTACTTC	CASSPKPGLETYEQYF
-	-	TRBV23-1	11	TRBJ2-5	TGCGCCAGCAGCCCCAGAGAGACCCAGTACTTC	CASSPRETQYF
-	-	TRBV5-1	16	TRBJ1-4	TGCGCCAGCAGCCCGACAGGCGTTGCAACTAATGAAAAACTGTTTTTT	CASSPTGVATNEKLFF
-	-	TRBV6-1	17	TRBJ2-2	TGTGCCAGCAGTGAAGCATCGGGGATACGGAACACCGGGGAGCTGTTTTTT	CASSEASGIRNTGELFF
once	TRBD1	TRBV7-2	15	TRBJ1-2	TGTGCCAGCAGCTTAGGCATGTCAGGGGGTTATGGCTACACCTTC	CASSLGMSGGYGYTF
-	-	TRBV6-5	16	TRBJ1-1	TGTGCCAGCAGTTACTACTATGGCTCGTGGAACACTGAAGCTTTCTTT	CASSYYYGSWNTEAFF
-	-	TRBV5-1	15	TRBJ2-7	TGCGCCAGCAGCCCGCAAACGGGGGAACCCTACGAGCAGTACTTC	CASSPQTGEPYEQYF
-	-	TRBV7-6	14	TRBJ1-1	TGTGCCAGCAGCCTACAGGGTGGCAGCACTGAAGCTTTCTTT	CASSLQGGSTEAFF
-	-	TRBV2	13	TRBJ2-1	TGTGCCAGCATCAGCGAGCTGGGGGGAGAGCAGTTCTTC	CASISELGGEQFF
-	-	TRBV7-3	14	TRBJ1-5	TGTGCCTCTACGGTCCAGGGCTCAAATCAGCCCCAGCATTTT	CASTVQGSNQPQHF
-	TRBD1	TRBV19	16	TRBJ1-5	TGTGCCAGTAGACCGTTATGGGACAGCTACAATCAGCCCCAGCATTTT	CASRPLWDSYNQPQHF
-	TRBD1	TRBV27	15	TRBJ1-2	TGTGCCAGCAGTCCACTCGGACAGGGGGACTATGGCTACACCTTC	CASSPLGQGDYGYTF
-	TRBD2	TRBV19	16	TRBJ2-7	TGTGCCAGTAGTTTCGGGACTAGCGGGAGTTCCTACGAGCAGTACTTC	CASSFGTSGSSYEQYF
-	-	TRBV5-1	15	TRBJ1-5	TGCGCCAGCAGCTTGGACGGACAGAACAATCAGCCCCAGCATTTT	CASSLDGQNNQPQHF
-	TRBD1	TRBV11-2	14	TRBJ2-7	TGTGCCAGCAGCCCCCGGGACAGGGTTCACGAGCAGTACTTC	CASSPRDRVHEQYF
-	TRBD2	TRBV4-1	18	TRBJ2-3	TGCGCCAGCAGCCAAGATAGTGGCGGGAGGGCCTTCGCAGATACGCAGTATTTT	CASSQDSGGRAFADTQYF
-	-	TRBV5-6	15	TRBJ1-2	TGTGCCAGCAGCCCCCTTCCAGGGCTCGACTATGGCTACACCTTC	CASSPLPGLDYGYTF
-	TRBD1	TRBV6-5	14	TRBJ2-7	TGTGCCAGCAGTTTAGGGCAGGGGGCAGGCGAGCAGTACTTC	CASSLGQGAGEQYF
-	TRBD2	TRBV19	15	TRBJ2-7	TGTGCCAGTGGAGTGACGACTAGCGGGAACTACGAGCAGTACTTC	CASGVTTSGNYEQYF
-	TRBD2	TRBV7-9	18	TRBJ2-3	TGTGCCAGCAGCACCGGGGGGACTAGCGGAGTAGTGGAAGATACGCAGTATTTT	CASSTGGTSGVVEDTQYF
-	TRBD1	TRBV9	14	TRBJ2-1	TGTGCCAGCAGCGTTGGCCAGGGGGCAAATGAGCAGTTCTTC	CASSVGQGANEQFF
-	TRBD2	TRBV4-2	17	TRBJ2-1	TGTGCCAGCAGCGTTGGACTAGCGGGAGGCCTCTACAATGAGCAGTTCTTC	CASSVGLAGGLYNEQFF
-	-	TRBV2	14	TRBJ2-5	TGTGCCAGCAGCACCCTGCGGCTCCAAGAGACCCAGTACTTC	CASSTLRLQETQYF
-	TRBD2	TRBV7-9	14	TRBJ2-3	TGTGCCAGCAGCGATAGCGGGAACACAGATACGCAGTATTTT	CASSDSGNTDTQYF
-	-	TRBV15	15	TRBJ1-4	TGTGCCACCAGCAGAGATAAAAACAGTAATGAAAAACTGTTTTTT	CATSRDKNSNEKLFF
-	TRBD2	TRBV7-8	15	TRBJ2-1	TGTGCCAGCAGCTATACCGGGACTAGCGGGAGGGCGCGGTTCTTC	CASSYTGTSGRARFF
-	-	TRBV27	14	TRBJ2-1	TGTGCCAGCAGTTTAAGGGGACTTGACAATGAGCAGTTCTTC	CASSLRGLDNEQFF
-	TRBD2	TRBV4-2	16	TRBJ2-3	TGTGCCAGCAGCCTGGGGACTAGCGGGAGTTCAGATACGCAGTATTTT	CASSLGTSGSSDTQYF
-	-	TRBV7-2	16	TRBJ1-5	TGTGCCAGCAGCTTAGGGCAGGGAAGAGGCAATCAGCCCCAGCATTTT	CASSLGQGRGNQPQHF
-	-	TRBV7-9	14	TRBJ2-2	TGTGCCAGCAGCATCAGGGGAAGCACCGGGGAGCTGTTTTTT	CASSIRGSTGELFF
-	-	TRBV5-6	14	TRBJ1-1	TGTGCCAGCACCCAGACAAGAAAAAACACTGAAGCTTTCTTT	CASTQTRKNTEAFF
-	-	TRBV27	14	TRBJ1-2	TGTGCCAGCAGTTCCGGTGCGAGAGTAAGTGGCTACACCTTC	CASSSGARVSGYTF
-	TRBD2	TRBV9	20	TRBJ2-3	TGTGCCAGCAGCGTAGGGGTTGATGTCCAAGCGGGAGGGGGGGCAGATACGCAGTATTTT	CASSVGVDVQAGGGADTQYF
once	TRBD1	TRBV30	14	TRBJ1-2	TGTGCCTGGGAGGGACAGGAAAATAACTATGGCTACACCTTC	CAWEGQENNYGYTF
-	-	TRBV6-5	14	TRBJ2-7	TGTGCCAGCAGTTACTACCAGGGGTCGTTGGAGCAGTACTTC	CASSYYQGSLEQYF
once	-	TRBV27	15	TRBJ1-1	TGTGCCAGCAGTTTTGGGGCCGCGATGAACACTGAAGCTTTCTTT	CASSFGAAMNTEAFF
-	-	TRBV5-1	15	TRBJ2-5	TGCGCCAGCAGCTGGGCCCCCAGAGAACAAGAGACCCAGTACTTC	CASSWAPREQETQYF
-	TRBD2	TRBV18	15	TRBJ2-7	TGTGCCAGCTCACCTGACGGGAGGACTCCCTACGAGCAGTACTTC	CASSPDGRTPYEQYF
-	TRBD2	TRBV27	17	TRBJ2-7	TGTGCCAGCAGTTCCCACCGACTAGCGGGAGTGGGCTACGAGCAGTACTTC	CASSSHRLAGVGYEQYF
-	-	TRBV28	13	TRBJ2-2	TGTGCCAGCAGCCCTACTATCACCGGGGAGCTGTTTTTT	CASSPTITGELFF
-	TRBD1	TRBV29-1	12	TRBJ2-7	TGCAGCGGGGGACAGGGTCACCACGAGCAGTACTTC	CSGGQGHHEQYF
-	TRBD1	TRBV5-1	13	TRBJ1-1	TGCGCCAGCAGCTTGGCGGGACAGAATGAAGCTTTCTTT	CASSLAGQNEAFF